This T cell receptor beta chain was found in a study of blood T cell repertoires in COVID-19. Study-level background: Sources were T cells, B-cell-depleted T cells, or PBMCs; the material itself was cDNA or gDNA.

There are 16 residues in the CDR3. The J segment lost 8 bases and the V segment lost 8 bases, leaving 20 bases of the junction unmatched. Germline CDR1 is MDHEN and CDR2 is SYDVKM. Authors' data handling: The authors estimated nucleated cell counts from reference gene primer amplification. Here immunoSEQ multiplex PCR was the method, and the copy in TCRdb shows in-frame clones only, minus some. V and J calls and clone size are those listed in that table; D and trimming were worked out from the DNA. Of roughly 230,000 clones listed, approximately 80% are singletons. This clone showed up just a few times.

V usage is TRBV28 and J usage is TRBJ1-2; 7 nucleotides agree with TRBD1. The sample comprised peripheral blood. The clonotype comes from a woman aged 80 or over with COVID-19, enrolled during active disease. The CDR3 DNA reads TGTGCCAGCTCCCCCCCGCCACCTACAGGGGTGAGGGGCTACACCTTC. It is translated as CASSPPPPTGVRGYTF.